One TCR beta chain is described in this entry. Although they were nominally healthy when sampled, donors likely had unrecorded immune exposures. This PCR relied on a set of 60 Vbeta primers and 13 Jbeta primers. Using immunoSEQ multiplex PCR, the repertoire was profiled, and TCRdb retains in-frame clones only, with some absent. The sample contains some 110,000 clones, about 80% of which appear only once. This entry is derived from a study of cytomegalovirus exposure and HLA in healthy donors. Study background: T cells numbering around 170 million yielded approximately 100 million unique TCR beta sequences in an earlier analysis.

There are 15 residues in the CDR3. The germline V gene encodes CDR1 MNHNS and CDR2 SASEGT. Trimming left V 2 bases short and J 2 bases short, with 9 bases between. Material: PBMCs. This chain links TRBV6-1 with TRBJ1-4; perhaps TRBD1 as D (6 bases). This TCR was sampled from a young woman in good health and CMV-seropositive. The CDR3 reads CASSEYTGTNEKLFF. The DNA of the CDR3 is TGTGCCAGCAGTGAATATACAGGGACTAATGAAAAACTGTTTTTT.